The sequence of this TCR beta chain was determined in a study of PD-1 blockade in classical Hodgkin lymphoma. The wider study: The study gave patients nivolumab 3 mg/kg intravenously every 2 weeks.

The method was immunoSEQ multiplex PCR; TCRdb's version includes in-frame clones alone and lacks a portion of them. Among around 15,000 clones listed, about 80% were seen once. Study-wide results and caveats: Healthy donors were reported to have higher baseline TCR diversity than newly diagnosed patients. Only CD4+ TCR diversity, not CD8+, had risen significantly by C4D1.

Trimming cost V 5 bases and J 6 bases, with 14 bases left between them. Germline CDR1 is SGHNT and CDR2 is YYREEE (reference sequence). CDR3 length equals 13 residues. The time point: cycle 4 day 1 (C4D1), after six to seven weeks of nivolumab. Relapse was seen in all patients after autologous stem cell transplantation, and brentuximab vedotin exposure was variable. Responses achieved at best were complete response, partial response or progressive disease. Regarding this clone: Its antigen is undetermined.

The sequencing used peripheral blood mononuclear cells (PBMCs), collected before the fourth cycle of nivolumab. The chain employs TRBV5-4 and TRBJ1-2; D gene uncertain. This receptor was identified in a human donor with classical Hodgkin lymphoma. CDR3 loop: CASRPGGEDGYTF. In DNA, the CDR3 is TGTGCCAGCAGGCCCGGCGGAGAGGATGGCTACACCTTC.